One and the same sample provided the 15 T cell receptor beta chains below, sequenced in a study of blood T cell repertoires in COVID-19. Produced via immunoSEQ multiplex PCR; TCRdb's table is partial and in-frame only. The sample includes about 98,000 clones, around 73% of them seen just once. Sequencing was performed on peripheral blood. The origin of the receptors is a man aged 60-69 years with active or convalescent COVID-19.

The CDR3 region has the DNA TGTGCCAGTTCCTGGACAGGGGGTGGGGCCAACGTCCTGACTTTC. Its protein product is CASSWTGGGANVLTF. The V call is TRBV19, the J call TRBJ2-6; TRBD1 aligns across 10 bases. This CDR3 contains 15 residues. The V gene end was trimmed by 8 bases and the J gene end by 3 bases; junction bases not matched to a gene: 4. CDR1 and CDR2 from the germline V gene are LNHDA and SQIVND (reference sequence).

The chain employs TRBV7-9 and TRBJ2-5, with D unresolved. Germline CDR1 SEHNR, CDR2 FQNEAQ (reference sequence). Trimming pared 5 bases from V and 5 bases from J, leaving 18 bases between. The CDR3 consists of 15 residues. The CDR3 sequence is CASSLRDTTAETQYF. CDR3 in DNA: TGTGCCAGCAGCCTTCGCGACACCACGGCCGAGACCCAGTACTTC.

This clone was recorded many times. This rearrangement joins TRBV7-2 to TRBJ2-1; no reliable D call. Trimming removed 1 base from V and 5 bases from J, with 15 bases in between. Germline assignment: CDR1 SGHTA and CDR2 FQGNSA. The CDR3 runs 16 residues. The CDR3 protein is CASSLDRLEKNNEQFF. CDR3 nucleotide sequence: TGTGCCAGCAGCTTAGATCGGTTAGAGAAAAACAATGAGCAGTTCTTC.

V gene TRBV7-8 combines with J gene TRBJ2-2; D remains ambiguous. The CDR3 sequence is 16 residues long. Germline V gene sequence: CDR1 SGHVS, CDR2 FQNEAQ. The V and J ends lost 3 bases and 1 base respectively, with 12 bases between them. CDR3 protein: CASSLMGSMNTGELFF. CDR3 DNA: TGTGCCAGCAGCTTGATGGGCAGCATGAACACCGGGGAGCTGTTTTTT.

J is TRBJ2-2 and V is TRBV29-1, with a tentative D call TRBD2 (5 bases). The V gene lost 5 bases and the J gene lost 8 bases, with 12 bases spanning the gap. CDR3 length: 12 amino acids. CDR1 and CDR2 from the germline V gene are SQVTM and ANQGSEA. The CDR3 region has the DNA TGCAGCGTTCCCGACTACTGGGGGGAGCTGTTTTTT. Protein sequence: CSVPDYWGELFF.

This chain joins TRBV28 and TRBJ1-3, with D perhaps matching TRBD1 (5 bases). The CDR3 is made up of 17 amino acids. In germline, CDR1 is MDHEN, CDR2 SYDVKM. The ends were cut back, 6 bases at V and 0 bases at J, with 18 bases in the middle. The CDR3 protein is CASRGQGRLSSGNTIYF. The CDR3 region has the DNA TGTGCCAGCAGGGGCCAGGGCAGGCTCTCCTCTGGAAACACCATATATTTT. Full variable domain (outside the CDR3, taken from reference TRBV28 and TRBJ1-3): DVKVTQSSRYLVKRTGEKVFLECVQDMDHENMFWYRQDPGLGLRLIYFSYDVKMKEKGDIPEGYSVSREKKERFSLILESASTNQTSMYLCASRGQGRLSSGNTIYFGEGSWLTVV.

This sequence joins TRBV24-1 and TRBJ2-1, with TRBD1 matching over 9 bases. The V gene's germline CDR1 is KGHDR and CDR2 SFDVKD. CDR3 length: 16 residues. With 4 bases clipped from V and 7 bases from J, the junction kept 10 bases outside the gene matches. The CDR3 spells CATSDTRTGVENEQFF. The CDR3 nucleotides are TGTGCCACCAGTGACACACGGACAGGGGTGGAGAATGAGCAGTTCTTC.

The genes are TRBV9 and TRBJ2-1; 9 nucleotides agree with TRBD2. With V trimmed by 3 bases and J by 4 bases, 11 bases remained unmatched. Germline CDR1 is SGDLS and CDR2 is YYNGEE. The CDR3 contains 17 residues. For the CDR3, the DNA is TGTGCCAGCAGCGCCAACGTCCCTAGCGGGGCTTACAATGAGCAGTTCTTC. Protein: CASSANVPSGAYNEQFF. The variable domain in full, completed from reference TRBV9 and TRBJ2-1, reads DSGVTQTPKHLITATGQRVTLRCSPRSGDLSVYWYQQSLDQGLQFLIQYYNGEERAKGNILERFSAQQFPDLHSELNLSSLELGDSALYFCASSANVPSGAYNEQFFGPGTRLTVL.

This clone was seen a single time. V is TRBV5-6 and J is TRBJ2-7; TRBD2 matches at 11 bases. The V segment lost 1 base and the J segment 6 bases; nucleotides outside the gene matches: 3. The germline CDR1 and CDR2 sequences are SGHDT and YYEEEE. The CDR3 has 14 residues. CDR3 protein: CASSLRLAGSEQYV. In nucleotides, the CDR3 is TGTGCCAGCAGCTTGCGACTAGCGGGATCCGAGCAGTACGTC.

The chain recombines TRBV6-4 with TRBJ1-5; D is possibly TRBD1 (5 bases). The CDR3 is made up of 16 amino acids. V lost 6 bases, J lost 2 bases, and 17 bases lay in between. Germline loops: CDR1 MRHNA, CDR2 SNTAGT. CDR3 in amino acids: CASSRDNRRCNQPQHF. CDR3 nucleotides: TGTGCCAGCAGCAGAGATAACAGGCGTTGCAATCAGCCCCAGCATTTT.

The rearrangement uses TRBV7-8 and TRBJ2-3; D is uncertain. Germline V gives CDR1 SGHVS, CDR2 FQNEAQ. Trimming cost V 1 base and J 2 bases, with 7 bases left between them. The CDR3 runs to 14 residues. CDR3 sequence reads: CASSLGQITDTQYF. In DNA, the CDR3 is TGTGCCAGCAGCTTAGGACAAATCACAGATACGCAGTATTTT.

This clone occurred once. The chain joins TRBV9 to TRBJ2-7; 11 positions match TRBD2. CDR1 SGDLS and CDR2 YYNGEE come from the germline V gene. The CDR3 length is 16 residues. V gave up 3 bases and J gave up 3 bases; unmatched junction bases: 8. The CDR3, as DNA: TGTGCCAGCAGCGCTGTAGCGGGAGGGCCGGGCTACGAGCAGTACGTC. It is translated as CASSAVAGGPGYEQYV.

This clone came up once. The chain is built from TRBV10-3 and TRBJ2-1; 11 bases match TRBD2. Germline CDR1 is ENHRY and CDR2 is SYGVKD. The CDR3 has 18 amino acids. J lost 5 bases, V lost 6 bases, and 15 bases had no gene match. The CDR3: CAIRRGTSGGMLNNEQFF. DNA of the CDR3: TGTGCCATCAGGAGGGGGACTAGCGGCGGTATGTTGAACAATGAGCAGTTCTTC.

The V call is TRBV30, the J call TRBJ2-1; D is perhaps TRBD2 (5 bases). Trimming removed 4 bases at V and 8 bases at J, with 15 bases between. This CDR3 contains 13 residues. Germline CDR1 GTSNPN, CDR2 SVGIG (reference sequence). CDR3 in amino acids: CAWTRAALYEQFF. CDR3 nucleotide sequence: TGTGCCTGGACCCGAGCGGCCCTCTATGAGCAGTTCTTC.

This chain's CDR3 is CASSYRGRVEKLFF. Written as DNA, the CDR3 is TGTGCCAGCAGTTACAGGGGGCGCGTTGAAAAACTGTTTTTT. The chain is built from TRBV6-6 and TRBJ1-4; 7 bases agree with TRBD1. The CDR3 loop spans 14 amino acids. Trimming cost V 2 bases and J 7 bases; bases outside gene matches: 4. CDR1 is MNHNY and CDR2 is SVGAGI in the germline V gene (reference sequence).